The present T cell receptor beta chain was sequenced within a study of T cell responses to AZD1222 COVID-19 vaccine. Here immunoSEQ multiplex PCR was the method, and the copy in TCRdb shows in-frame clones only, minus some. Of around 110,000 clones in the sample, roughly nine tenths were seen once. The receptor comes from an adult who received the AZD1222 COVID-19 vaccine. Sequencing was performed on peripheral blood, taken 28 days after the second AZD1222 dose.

Written as DNA, the CDR3 is TGTGCCAGCAGTGACCTATGGGCGCGCGAGTTAGTAAACACTGAAGCTTTCTTT. Translated, it gives CASSDLWARELVNTEAFF. This chain uses TRBV6-1 with TRBJ1-1; D gene uncertain. Germline loops: CDR1 MNHNS, CDR2 SASEGT. This CDR3 spans 18 amino acids. V was clipped by 3 bases and J by 2 bases, with 22 bases between them.